Many counts were recorded for the clone carrying this T cell receptor (beta chain). Its antigen is not known. In alopecia areata patients, both lesional scalp punch biopsies and peripheral blood were collected. Using a FACSAria, the CD4+ and CD8+ T cells were sorted from the PBMCs. The sample comes from a study of CD8+ T cells in alopecia areata. General study points: Mice showed clearer TCR sharing than patients did, a gap that was possibly HLA-related. Lesional scalp, notably in alopecia totalis/universalis, had clonality above that of normal scalp.

The V segment lost 8 bases and the J segment 0 bases; nucleotides outside the gene matches: 2. The germline V gene has CDR1 LNHDA and CDR2 SQIVND (reference sequence). The CDR3 contains 13 residues. RNA was extracted and reverse transcribed into cDNA as the sequencing template. TCRdb's table, derived via immunoSEQ multiplex PCR, lists solely in-frame clones and lacks some. The sample consists of about 150,000 clones, 47% of them appearing once. J is TRBJ1-1 and V is TRBV19; 8 bases are shared with TRBD1. This receptor was obtained from a human donor with alopecia areata. Sequencing input: CD4+ T cells sorted from blood. CDR3 protein: CASEDRVNTEAFF. CDR3 nucleotides: TGTGCCAGTGAGGACAGGGTGAACACTGAAGCTTTCTTT.